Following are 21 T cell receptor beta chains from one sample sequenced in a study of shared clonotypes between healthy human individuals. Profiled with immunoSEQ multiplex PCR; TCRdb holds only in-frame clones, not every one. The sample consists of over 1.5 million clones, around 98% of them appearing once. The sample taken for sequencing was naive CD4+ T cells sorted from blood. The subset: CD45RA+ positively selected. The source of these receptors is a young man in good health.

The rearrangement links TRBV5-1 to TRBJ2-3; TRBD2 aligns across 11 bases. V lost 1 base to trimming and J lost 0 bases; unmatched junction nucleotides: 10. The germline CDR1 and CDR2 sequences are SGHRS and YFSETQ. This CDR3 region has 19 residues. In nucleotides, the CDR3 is TGCGCCAGCAGCTTGAGATCACTAGCGGGAGACTTTAGCACAGATACGCAGTATTTT. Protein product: CASSLRSLAGDFSTDTQYF.

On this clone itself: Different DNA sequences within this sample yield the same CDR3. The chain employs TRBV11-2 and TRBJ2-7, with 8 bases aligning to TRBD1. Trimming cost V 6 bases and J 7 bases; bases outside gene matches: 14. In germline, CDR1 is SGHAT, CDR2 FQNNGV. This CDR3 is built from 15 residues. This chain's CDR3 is CASSRGAQGVREQYF. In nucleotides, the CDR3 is TGTGCCAGCAGTCGAGGGGCACAGGGGGTTAGGGAGCAGTACTTC.

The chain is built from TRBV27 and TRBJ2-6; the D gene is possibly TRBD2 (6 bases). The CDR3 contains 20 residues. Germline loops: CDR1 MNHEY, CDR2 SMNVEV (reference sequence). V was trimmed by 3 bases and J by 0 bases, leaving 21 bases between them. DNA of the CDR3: TGTGCCAGCAGTTTGGGTTATTGGGACTCGAAGAGCTCTGGGGCCAACGTCCTGACTTTC. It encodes CASSLGYWDSKSSGANVLTF.

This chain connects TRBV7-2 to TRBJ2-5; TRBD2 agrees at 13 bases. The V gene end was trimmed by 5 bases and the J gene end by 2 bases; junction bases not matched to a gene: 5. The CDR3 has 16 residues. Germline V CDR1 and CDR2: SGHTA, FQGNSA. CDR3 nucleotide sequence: TGTGCCAGCAGCAGACCGGGACTAGCGGGACAAGAGACCCAGTACTTC. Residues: CASSRPGLAGQETQYF.

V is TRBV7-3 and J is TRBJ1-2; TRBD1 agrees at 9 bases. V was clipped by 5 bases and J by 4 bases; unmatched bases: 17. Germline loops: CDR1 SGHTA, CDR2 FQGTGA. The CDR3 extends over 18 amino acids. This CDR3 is CASSGIRDRDPLCYGYTF. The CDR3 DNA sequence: TGTGCCAGCAGCGGAATCCGGGACAGGGACCCATTGTGCTATGGCTACACCTTC. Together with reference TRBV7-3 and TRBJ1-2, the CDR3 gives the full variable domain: GAGVSQTPSNKVTEKGKYVELRCDPISGHTALYWYRQSLGQGPEFLIYFQGTGAADDSGLPNDRFFAVRPEGSVSTLKIQRTERGDSAVYLCASSGIRDRDPLCYGYTFGSGTRLTVV.

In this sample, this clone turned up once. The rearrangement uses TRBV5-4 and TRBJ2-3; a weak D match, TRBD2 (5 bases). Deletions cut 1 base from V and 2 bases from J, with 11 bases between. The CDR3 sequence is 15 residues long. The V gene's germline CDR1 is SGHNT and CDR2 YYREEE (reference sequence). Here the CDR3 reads CASSLKSGNTDTQYF. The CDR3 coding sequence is TGTGCCAGCAGCTTGAAGTCGGGAAACACAGATACGCAGTATTTT.

CDR3 sequence (DNA): TGTGCCAGCAGTGCTCTACAAAGCTCCTACGAGCAGTACTTC. Translating gives CASSALQSSYEQYF. The chain recombines TRBV27 with TRBJ2-7; no clear D gene. V dropped 5 bases and J dropped 0 bases, with 11 bases sitting between them. Germline-derived CDR1 and CDR2 are MNHEY and SMNVEV (reference sequence). The CDR3 sequence is 14 residues long.

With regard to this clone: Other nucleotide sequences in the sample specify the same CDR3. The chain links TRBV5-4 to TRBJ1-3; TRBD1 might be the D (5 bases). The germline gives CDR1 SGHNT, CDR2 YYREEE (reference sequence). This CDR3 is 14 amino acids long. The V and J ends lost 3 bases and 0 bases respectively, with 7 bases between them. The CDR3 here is CASSSGTSGNTIYF. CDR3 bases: TGTGCCAGCAGCTCCGGGACCTCTGGAAACACCATATATTTT.

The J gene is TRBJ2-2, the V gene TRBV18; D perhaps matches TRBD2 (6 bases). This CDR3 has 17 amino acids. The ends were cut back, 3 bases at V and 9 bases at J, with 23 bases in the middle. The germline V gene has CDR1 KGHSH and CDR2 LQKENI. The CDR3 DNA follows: TGTGCCAGCTCACCCCCACTCGGGACTCACCCTTCTAGGGAGCTGTTTTTT. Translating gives CASSPPLGTHPSRELFF.

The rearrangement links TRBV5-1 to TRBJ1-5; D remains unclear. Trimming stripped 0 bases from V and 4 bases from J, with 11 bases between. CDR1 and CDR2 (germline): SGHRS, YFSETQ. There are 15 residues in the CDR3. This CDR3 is CASSLGQVGNQPQHF. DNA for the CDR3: TGCGCCAGCAGCTTGGGCCAGGTGGGGAATCAGCCCCAGCATTTT.

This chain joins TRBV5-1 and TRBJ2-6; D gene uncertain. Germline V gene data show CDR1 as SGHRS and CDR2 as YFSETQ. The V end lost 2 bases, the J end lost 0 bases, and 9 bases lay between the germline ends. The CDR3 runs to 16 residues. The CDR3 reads CASSFGQYSGANVLTF. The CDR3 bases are TGCGCCAGCAGCTTTGGTCAGTACTCTGGGGCCAACGTCCTGACTTTC.

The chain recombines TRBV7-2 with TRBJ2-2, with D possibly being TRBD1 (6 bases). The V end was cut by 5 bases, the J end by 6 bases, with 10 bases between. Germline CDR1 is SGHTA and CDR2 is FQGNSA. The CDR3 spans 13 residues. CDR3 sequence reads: CASSTNRAGELFF. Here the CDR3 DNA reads TGTGCCAGCAGCACCAACAGGGCCGGGGAGCTGTTTTTT.

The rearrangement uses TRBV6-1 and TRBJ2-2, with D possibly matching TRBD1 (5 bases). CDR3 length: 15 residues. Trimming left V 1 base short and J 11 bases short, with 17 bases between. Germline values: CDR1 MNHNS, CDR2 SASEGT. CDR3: CASSEGKGNPEELFF. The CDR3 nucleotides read TGTGCCAGCAGTGAAGGGAAGGGGAACCCTGAAGAGCTGTTTTTT.

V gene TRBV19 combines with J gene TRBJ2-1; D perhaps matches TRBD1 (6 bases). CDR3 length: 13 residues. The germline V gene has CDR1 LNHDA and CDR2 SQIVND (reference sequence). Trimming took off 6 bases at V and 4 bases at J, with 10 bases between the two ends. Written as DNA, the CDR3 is TGTGCCAGTAGGGGACACGTGTACAATGAGCAGTTCTTC. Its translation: CASRGHVYNEQFF.

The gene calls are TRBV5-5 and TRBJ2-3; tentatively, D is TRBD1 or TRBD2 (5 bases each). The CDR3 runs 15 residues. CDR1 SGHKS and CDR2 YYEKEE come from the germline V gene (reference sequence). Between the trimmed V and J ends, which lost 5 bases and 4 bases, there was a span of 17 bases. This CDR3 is CASRDSGMGSDTQYF. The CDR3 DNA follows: TGTGCCAGCAGGGACTCAGGGATGGGTTCAGATACGCAGTATTTT.

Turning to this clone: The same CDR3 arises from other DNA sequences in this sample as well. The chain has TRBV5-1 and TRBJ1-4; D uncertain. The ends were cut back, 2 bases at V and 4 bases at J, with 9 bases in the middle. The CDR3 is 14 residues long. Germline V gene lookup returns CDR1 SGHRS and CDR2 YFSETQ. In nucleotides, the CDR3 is TGCGCCAGCAGCTTAGGGCAGCTTAATGAAAAACTGTTTTTT. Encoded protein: CASSLGQLNEKLFF. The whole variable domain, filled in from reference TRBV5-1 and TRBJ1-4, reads KAGVTQTPRYLIKTRGQQVTLSCSPISGHRSVSWYQQTPGQGLQFLFEYFSETQRNKGNFPGRFSGRQFSNSRSEMNVSTLELGDSALYLCASSLGQLNEKLFFGSGTQLSVL.

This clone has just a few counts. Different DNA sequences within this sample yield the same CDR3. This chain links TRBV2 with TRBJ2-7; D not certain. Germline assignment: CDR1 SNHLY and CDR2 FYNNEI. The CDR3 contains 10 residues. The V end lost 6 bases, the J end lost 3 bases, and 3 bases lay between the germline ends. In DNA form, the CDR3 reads TGTGCCAGCAGCGTCTACGAGCAGTACTTC. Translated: CASSVYEQYF. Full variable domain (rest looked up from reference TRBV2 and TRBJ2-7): EPEVTQTPSHQVTQMGQEVILRCVPISNHLYFYWYRQILGQKVEFLVSFYNNEISEKSEIFDDQFSVERPDGSNFTLKIRSTKLEDSAMYFCASSVYEQYFGPGTRLTVT.

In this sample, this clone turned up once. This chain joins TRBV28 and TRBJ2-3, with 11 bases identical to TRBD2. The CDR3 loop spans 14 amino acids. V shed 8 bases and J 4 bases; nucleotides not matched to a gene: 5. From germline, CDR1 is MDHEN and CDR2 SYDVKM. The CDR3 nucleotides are TGTGCCAGCTTGGGACTAGCGGCTTCAGATACGCAGTATTTT. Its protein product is CASLGLAASDTQYF.

CDR3 in DNA: TGTGCCAGCAGCTTAGGAGAAAATGGCCGGAGGACAGATACGCAGTATTTT. The encoded protein is CASSLGENGRRTDTQYF. The V gene is TRBV11-3, the J gene TRBJ2-3, with D possibly TRBD2 on 5 matching bases. Germline CDR1 is SGHNT and CDR2 is YENEEA. This CDR3 comprises 17 residues. V lost 1 base and J 3 bases, leaving 17 bases between the germline ends.

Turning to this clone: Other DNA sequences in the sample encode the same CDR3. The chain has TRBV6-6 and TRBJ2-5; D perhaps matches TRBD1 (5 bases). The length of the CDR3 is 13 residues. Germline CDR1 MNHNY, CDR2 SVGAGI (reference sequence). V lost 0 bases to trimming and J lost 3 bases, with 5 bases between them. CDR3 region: CASSYSGEETQYF. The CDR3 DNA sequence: TGTGCCAGCAGTTACTCAGGGGAAGAGACCCAGTACTTC.

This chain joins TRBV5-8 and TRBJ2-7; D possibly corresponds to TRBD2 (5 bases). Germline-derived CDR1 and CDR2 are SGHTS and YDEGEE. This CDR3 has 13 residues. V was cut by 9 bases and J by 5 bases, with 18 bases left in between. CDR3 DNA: TGTGCCACTCTGGTCCGGGGAAGGGACGAGCAGTACTTC. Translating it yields CATLVRGRDEQYF.